Here is one TCR beta chain with its context. V gave up 4 bases and J gave up 4 bases; unmatched junction bases: 8. CDR3 size: 16 residues. Germline-derived CDR1 and CDR2 are SGHKS and YYEKEE (reference sequence). This sample was taken from a study of T cells after yellow fever vaccination. A 5'RACE template-switching step, the method used to make TCR cDNA, added a universal primer site and UMIs. TCRdb redid the calling of the 5' RACE reads with MiXCR, one entry per CDR3 protein. The sample lists 500,000 to 650,000 distinct CDR3 sequences; about 12% were seen once. This TCR was recovered from a man aged 25-40 years who received the YFV17D yellow fever vaccine. The sample in question was PBMCs, obtained on the day of the yellow fever booster vaccination. V and J are TRBV5-5 and TRBJ2-5, with 12 bases matching TRBD2. The CDR3 sequence is CASSAGLAGNLETQYF. Written as DNA, the CDR3 is TGTGCCAGCAGCGCGGGACTAGCGGGTAACTTAGAGACCCAGTACTTC.